The source of this T cell receptor (beta chain) is a study of radiotherapy plus CTLA-4 blockade in lung cancer. The study, taken as a whole, reports: Together with interferon-beta, which increased in serum after radiation, early dynamic changes in blood T cell clones were reportedly the best predictors of response.

CTLA-4 blockade using ipilimumab, together with focal radiation, was received by patients with chemo-refractory metastatic non-small-cell lung cancer. A note on this clone: Its matching antigen is unknown.

CDR3 length: 16 residues. J gave up 1 base and V 8 bases, and 6 bases lay outside the gene matches. Germline CDR1 is MDHEN and CDR2 is SYDVKM. Sequencing was performed with immunoSEQ multiplex PCR; in TCRdb, only in-frame clones are kept and a portion is missing. Of under 50,000 clones listed, around 85% were seen once; the top ten hold about 20%. Sample: peripheral blood, taken from a patient treated with radiotherapy plus ipilimumab. The rearrangement links TRBV28 to TRBJ2-2, with TRBD1 identical over 11 bases. The TCR was taken from a human donor with non-small cell lung cancer whose response to radiotherapy plus ipilimumab could not be evaluated. The CDR3 DNA sequence: TGTGCCAGCGGACAGGGGGCGACCAGGAACACCGGGGAGCTGTTTTTT. This translates into CASGQGATRNTGELFF.